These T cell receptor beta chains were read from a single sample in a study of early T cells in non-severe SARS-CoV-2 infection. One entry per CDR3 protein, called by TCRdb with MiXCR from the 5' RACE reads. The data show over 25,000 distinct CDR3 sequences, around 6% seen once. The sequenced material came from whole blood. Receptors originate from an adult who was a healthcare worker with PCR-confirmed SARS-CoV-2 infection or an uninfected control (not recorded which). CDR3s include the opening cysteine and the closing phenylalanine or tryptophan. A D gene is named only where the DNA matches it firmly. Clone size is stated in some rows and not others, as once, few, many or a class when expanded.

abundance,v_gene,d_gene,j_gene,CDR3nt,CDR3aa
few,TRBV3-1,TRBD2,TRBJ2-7,TGTGCCAGCAGCCTGTGGCCAACTAGCGGGGGGCGGGTAAACTACGAGCAGTACTTC,CASSLWPTSGGRVNYEQYF
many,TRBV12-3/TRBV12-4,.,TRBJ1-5,TGTGCCAGCAGTTTAGCGCGCAGGGGCCTTTGGAAAATAGGGAATCAGCCCCAGCATTTT,CASSLARRGLWKIGNQPQHF
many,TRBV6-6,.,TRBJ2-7,TGTGCCAGCAGTTACTCGAAGGGGGGCGGCAACGAGCAGTACTTC,CASSYSKGGGNEQYF
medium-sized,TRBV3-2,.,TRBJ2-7,TGTGCCAGCAGCCAAAAGGGGACAGGGCTGGACGAGCAGTACTTC,CASSQKGTGLDEQYF
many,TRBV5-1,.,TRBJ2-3,TGCGCCAGCAGCCTCCAGGGGTACACAGATACGCAGTATTTT,CASSLQGYTDTQYF
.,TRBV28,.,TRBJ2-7,TGTGCCAGCAGAGAGGGAGAGTACGAGCAGTACTTC,CASREGEYEQYF
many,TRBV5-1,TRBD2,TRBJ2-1,TGCGCCAGCAGCTTCCCTCTTGGGGGAGGGTACAATGAGCAGTTCTTC,CASSFPLGGGYNEQFF
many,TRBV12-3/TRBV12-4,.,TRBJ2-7,TGTGCCAGCAGTTTAGGGGGAGGGGGCTACGAGCAGTACTTC,CASSLGGGGYEQYF
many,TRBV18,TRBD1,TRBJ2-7,TGTGCCAGCTCACCACCTGGGACAGGGTTCTACGAGCAGTACTTC,CASSPPGTGFYEQYF
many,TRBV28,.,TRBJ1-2,TGTGCCAGCGTCGAGAGTTCTCGGTCTGGCTACACCTTC,CASVESSRSGYTF
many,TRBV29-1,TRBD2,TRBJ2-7,TGCAGCGTCACACTAGCGGGGATCTTCTACGAGCAGTACTTC,CSVTLAGIFYEQYF
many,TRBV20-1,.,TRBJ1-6,TGCAGTGCTAGGAGACACCTGAATTCACCCCTCCACTTT,CSARRHLNSPLHF
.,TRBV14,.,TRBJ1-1,TGTGCCAGCAGCCAAGATGCGGCAGGGACTGGGCGTTTGTACACTGAAGCTTTCTTT,CASSQDAAGTGRLYTEAFF
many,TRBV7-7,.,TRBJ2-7,TGTGCCAGCAGCCCTTCCGGCCAGTACTACGAGCAGTACTTC,CASSPSGQYYEQYF